This paragraph covers one T cell receptor beta chain sequence. The antigen this receptor binds is unknown. No per-base quality is available; no much larger clone lies one base away. Receptors were amplified or captured by the immunoSEQ multiplex PCR assay. Following the manufacturer's protocol, the hsTCRB Kit was used to amplify rearranged TCR beta chain sequences. Sequencing of TCRB libraries was carried out on an Illumina MiSeq. The study's own analysis went as follows. Demultiplexing, trimming and gene mapping were performed with the kit vendor's proprietary platform. Imported from immuneACCESS, the table was reduced by TCRdb to in-frame sequences with V and J called. These copies leave out some clones; in studies compared against another copy, an unresolved V gene accounts for under half, and the cause of the remainder is not known. V and J calls and clone size come straight from that table; D and trimming were deduced from the DNA. The sample contains 40,000 to 50,000 clones, roughly 80% of them found a single time. The ten largest clones add up to roughly a sixth of the sample.

The sample is drawn from a study of a mutant IDH1 vaccine in newly diagnosed glioma (dated by TCRdb to the early 2020s). Broadly, across the study: Vaccination started 4-6 weeks after radiotherapy alone, or was given together with temozolomide cycles in the groups whose treatment included chemotherapy. The approximately 32 treated patients were roughly 60% male and about 38% female, with a mean age of around 40 years. Prior to enrollment, patients had been given standard therapy consisting of radiotherapy alone, temozolomide alone, or radiochemotherapy with temozolomide, with the combination given to most patients. For exploratory analyses, 25 to 30 treated patients had longitudinal TCRB deep sequencing done wherever samples were available. Peripheral blood was collected at six visits: V03 (baseline), V05, V07, V10, V12 and V13. Visit V12 was the week-35 safety follow-up and visit V13 was the week-47 end of study. Results the study describes overall, beyond this receptor: Availability determined which PBMC samples were chosen for TCRB deep sequencing. Pseudoprogression seemed to be unrelated to changes in the top peripheral T cell clonotypes found by TCRB sequencing. Immune responses induced by the vaccine were seen in roughly 95% of patients across multiple MHC alleles. According to the authors, sample limitations meant that analyses of patient blood samples could not be reproduced.

Read against the paper, the sample's time point label means: week 47, end of study. Every vaccine dose consisted of 300 ug of a 20-mer mutant IDH1 peptide in Montanide, administered subcutaneously together with topical imiquimod. Patients received eight vaccinations in weeks 1, 3, 5, 7, 11, 15, 19 and 23, corresponding to visits V03 through V10. Donors had newly diagnosed WHO grade 3 or 4 IDH1-mutant astrocytomas with loss of nuclear ATRX. The samples were drawn from NOA16, a multicentre, single-arm, open-label phase I trial in Germany that tested a mutant IDH1 peptide vaccine in humans for the first time. Genomic DNA for TCRB sequencing was extracted from EDTA blood using the DNeasy Blood and Tissue Kit. The CDR3 starts with the cysteine, ends with the phenylalanine, and has 12 residues. The kept DNA is CDR3 alone, 36 bases in frame from the first base. V loses 4 bases of germline sequence and J loses 5 bases, and the interval between the two ends is 9 bases. Reading the germline V gene (reference sequence) gives CDR1 SEHNR and CDR2 FQNEAQ.

This clonotype was obtained from a man younger than 35 with glioma. Some clones in this sample may be carry-over from other donors' samples. The sequence joins TRBV7-9 to TRBJ2-7, with the D gene not clear enough to name. The sample consisted of PBMCs, taken from a glioma patient whose treatment included an IDH1 peptide vaccine. The CDR3 protein: CASSSIDHEQYF. Read as DNA, the sequence is TGTGCCAGCAGCTCCATAGACCACGAGCAGTACTTC.